One sample yielded the 2 T cell receptor beta chains listed below, sequenced in a study of blood T cell repertoires in COVID-19. Some clones are missing from TCRdb's copy, which holds only in-frame ones; the method was immunoSEQ multiplex PCR. The sample contains 140,000 to 150,000 clones, approximately 80% of which appear only once. The specimen sequenced was peripheral blood. The receptors come from a man aged 50 to 59 with acute or convalescent COVID-19.

The genes are TRBV27 and TRBJ1-2; 9 bases fit TRBD1. This CDR3 has 15 residues. V lost 2 bases and J lost 4; bases outside the gene matches: 5. The germline V gene has CDR1 MNHEY and CDR2 SMNVEV (reference sequence). DNA of the CDR3: TGTGCCAGCAGTTTAGGGACAGGGAAGACCTATGGCTACACCTTC. Translation: CASSLGTGKTYGYTF.

CDR3 protein: CASSGGQAGEKLFF. The CDR3 coding sequence is TGTGCCAGCAGCGGGGGACAGGCGGGGGAAAAACTGTTTTTT. The rearrangement links TRBV9 to TRBJ1-4; 8 nucleotides align to TRBD1. The V segment lost 3 bases and the J segment 8 bases; nucleotides outside the gene matches: 6. Germline CDR1 is SGDLS and CDR2 is YYNGEE. The CDR3 runs to 14 residues.